This record concerns one T cell receptor beta chain sequence. Its binding antigen is unknown. Base qualities are not at hand, and no much larger clone is one base apart. These data originate in a study of T cell changes during pregnancy in multiple sclerosis (dated by TCRdb to 2018 to 2020). Context from the whole study: The study looked at changes in the T cell repertoire across pregnancy in women with multiple sclerosis.

Measured from the cysteine to the phenylalanine, the CDR3 is 13 residues long. Of all the DNA, just the CDR3 is kept, 39 bases in frame from base 1. For CDR1 and CDR2, the germline V gene lists SNHLY and FYNNEI. Compared with germline, V lacks 7 bases and J lacks 0 bases; bases without a gene match: 2. Receptor amplification or capture employed the immunoSEQ multiplex PCR assay. What TCRdb holds here is the immuneACCESS table cut down to in-frame rearrangements. Part of the clones is not present; checked against another copy, under half of the missing clones reflect an unresolved V gene, and the others are unexplained. The sample table records about 70,000 clones; 91% of these occur just once. The ten largest clones add up to 2.3% of the sample.

The receptor was isolated from a female donor with multiple sclerosis, enrolled in a pregnancy study. Material: peripheral blood, obtained in the first trimester of pregnancy. The chain is assembled from TRBV2 and TRBJ1-2, and TRBD1 aligns with 7 junction nucleotides. The CDR3 in this case is CASTGQPNYGYTF. In nucleotide form, the sequence is TGTGCCAGCACGGGACAGCCTAACTATGGCTACACCTTC.